This T cell receptor (beta chain) is from a study of T cells in Graves' hyperthyroidism and ophthalmopathy. Fresh peripheral blood, roughly 10 ml, was the source of the PBMCs. Amplification of TCR beta CDR3 regions was performed using RNA transcripts as template. The HTBI primer set drove a first-round RT-PCR of the TCR CDR3. TCRdb reprocessed the multiplex PCR reads via MiXCR and lists one record per CDR3 protein. This table has more than 500,000 distinct CDR3 sequences, around 15% appearing once. Concerning this clonotype: It may be a read error: a sequence one base away is much more abundant.

Germline V gives CDR1 SEHNR, CDR2 FQNEAQ (reference sequence). V gave up 7 bases and J gave up 5 bases, with 17 bases separating them. CDR3 length: 14 residues. The chain recombines TRBV7-9 with TRBJ2-5, with D hard to call. The source is a woman in her twenties or thirties with Graves' hyperthyroidism. The sequencing sample was made of blood. The CDR3 protein is CASNPPPARETQYF. DNA for the CDR3: TGTGCCAGCAACCCGCCCCCGGCGCGGGAGACCCAGTACTTC.